This T cell receptor beta chain comes out of a study of blood T cell repertoires in COVID-19. Overall study: COVID-19 samples from acute and convalescent phases originated in the United States, Italy and Spain.

Patients in Seattle were enrolled during active infection, then followed longitudinally. Per the study methods: Estimation of nucleated cell counts was performed using reference gene primer amplification. TCRdb's copy holds only in-frame clones and misses some; the assay was immunoSEQ multiplex PCR. The DNA gave D and trimming, while V, J and clone size come from that table. The sample lists approximately 330,000 clones, approximately 90% occurring once. The clonotype originates from a young man with COVID-19, enrolled during active disease. Sequenced input: peripheral blood.

The CDR3 nucleotides read TGTGCCAGCAGTTACTCGAGCGGGCACCGAATTTATGGCTACACCTTC. Residues: CASSYSSGHRIYGYTF. The rearrangement uses TRBV6-5 and TRBJ1-2, with D uncertain. V was clipped by 0 bases and J by 5 bases, with 16 bases between them. CDR1 is MNHEY, CDR2 SVGAGI, per germline. CDR3 length equals 16 residues.